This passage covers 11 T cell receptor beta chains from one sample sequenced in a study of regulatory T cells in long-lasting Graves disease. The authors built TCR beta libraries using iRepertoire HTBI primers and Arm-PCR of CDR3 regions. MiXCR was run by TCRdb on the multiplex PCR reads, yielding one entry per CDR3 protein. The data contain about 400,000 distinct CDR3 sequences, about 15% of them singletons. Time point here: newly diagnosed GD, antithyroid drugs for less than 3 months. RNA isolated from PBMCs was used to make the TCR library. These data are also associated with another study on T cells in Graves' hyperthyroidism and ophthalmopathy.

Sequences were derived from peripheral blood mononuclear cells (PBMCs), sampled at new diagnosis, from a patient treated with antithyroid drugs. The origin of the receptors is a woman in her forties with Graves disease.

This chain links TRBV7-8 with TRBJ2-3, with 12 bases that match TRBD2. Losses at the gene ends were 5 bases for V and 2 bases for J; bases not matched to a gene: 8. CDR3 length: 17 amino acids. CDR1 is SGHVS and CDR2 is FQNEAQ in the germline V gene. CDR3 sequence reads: CASSPRGLAGSTDTQYF. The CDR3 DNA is TGTGCCAGCAGCCCCCGGGGACTAGCGGGTTCCACAGATACGCAGTATTTT.

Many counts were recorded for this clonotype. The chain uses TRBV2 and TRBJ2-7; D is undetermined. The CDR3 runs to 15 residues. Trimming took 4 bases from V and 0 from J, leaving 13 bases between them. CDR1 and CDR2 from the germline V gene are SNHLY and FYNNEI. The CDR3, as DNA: TGTGCCAGCAGTGTAGTTGCGCACAGCTCCTACGAGCAGTACTTC. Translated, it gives CASSVVAHSSYEQYF.

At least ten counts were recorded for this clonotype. The CDR3 here is CSASKALRGLGGTDTQYF. The CDR3 DNA reads as TGCAGTGCTTCAAAAGCCTTGAGGGGACTAGGGGGCACAGATACGCAGTATTTT. The V gene is TRBV20-1, the J gene TRBJ2-3; 8 bases match TRBD2. V shed 5 bases, J shed 1 base, and the junction held 17 bases outside the gene matches. CDR3 length: 18 amino acids. Per the germline V gene, CDR1 is DFQATT and CDR2 is SNEGSKA (reference sequence).

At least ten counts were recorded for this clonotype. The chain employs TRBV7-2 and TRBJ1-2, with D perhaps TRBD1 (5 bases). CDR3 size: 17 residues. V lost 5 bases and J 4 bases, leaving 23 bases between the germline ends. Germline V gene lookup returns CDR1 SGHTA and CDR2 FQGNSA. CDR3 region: CASSDRDEKGSTYGYTF. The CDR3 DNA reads TGTGCCAGCAGCGACCGGGACGAAAAAGGGTCCACCTATGGCTACACCTTC.

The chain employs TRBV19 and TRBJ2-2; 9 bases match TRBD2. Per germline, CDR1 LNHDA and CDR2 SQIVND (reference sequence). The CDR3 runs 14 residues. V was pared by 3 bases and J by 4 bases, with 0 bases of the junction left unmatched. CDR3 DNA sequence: TGTGCCAGTAGTATGACTAGCGGCACCGGGGAGCTGTTTTTT. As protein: CASSMTSGTGELFF.

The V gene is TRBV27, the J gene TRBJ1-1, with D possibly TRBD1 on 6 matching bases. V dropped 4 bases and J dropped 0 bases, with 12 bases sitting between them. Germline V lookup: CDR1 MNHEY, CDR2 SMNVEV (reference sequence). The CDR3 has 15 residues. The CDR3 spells CASSWTGHMNTEAFF. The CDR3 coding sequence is TGTGCCAGCAGTTGGACGGGACATATGAACACTGAAGCTTTCTTT.

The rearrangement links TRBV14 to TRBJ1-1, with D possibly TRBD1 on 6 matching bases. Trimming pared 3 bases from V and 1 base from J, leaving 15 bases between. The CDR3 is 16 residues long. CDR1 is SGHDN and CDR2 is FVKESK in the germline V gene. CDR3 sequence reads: CASSHVMTGPNTEAFF. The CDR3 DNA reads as TGTGCCAGCAGCCACGTCATGACAGGACCGAACACTGAAGCTTTCTTT.

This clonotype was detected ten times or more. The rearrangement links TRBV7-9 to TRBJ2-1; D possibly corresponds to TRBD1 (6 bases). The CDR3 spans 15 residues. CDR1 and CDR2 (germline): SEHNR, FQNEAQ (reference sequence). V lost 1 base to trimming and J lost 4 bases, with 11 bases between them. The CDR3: CASSLGQGKYNEQFF. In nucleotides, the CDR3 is TGTGCCAGCAGCTTAGGGCAGGGGAAGTACAATGAGCAGTTCTTC.

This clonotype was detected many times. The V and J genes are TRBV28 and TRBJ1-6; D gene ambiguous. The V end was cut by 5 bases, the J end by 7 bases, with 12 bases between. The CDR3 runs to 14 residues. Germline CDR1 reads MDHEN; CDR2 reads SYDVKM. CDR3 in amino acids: CASSRTYLNSPLHF. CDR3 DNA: TGTGCCAGCAGTCGGACCTACCTCAATTCACCCCTCCACTTT.

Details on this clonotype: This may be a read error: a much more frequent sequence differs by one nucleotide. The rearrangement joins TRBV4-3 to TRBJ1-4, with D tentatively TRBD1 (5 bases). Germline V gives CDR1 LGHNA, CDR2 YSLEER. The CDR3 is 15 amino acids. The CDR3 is CASGQDAGDGEKLFF. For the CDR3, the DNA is TGCGCCAGCGGCCAAGATGCCGGGGACGGTGAAAAACTGTTTTTT.

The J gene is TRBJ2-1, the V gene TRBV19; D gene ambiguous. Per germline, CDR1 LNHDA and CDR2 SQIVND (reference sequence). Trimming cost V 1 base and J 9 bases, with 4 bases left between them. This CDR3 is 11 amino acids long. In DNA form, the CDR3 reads TGTGCCAGTAGTATAGCCTGTGAGCAGTTCTTC. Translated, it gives CASSIACEQFF.